A selection of T cell receptor beta chains follows, all from one sample in a study of blood T cells in healthy people across ages. Via MiXCR, TCRdb re-called the 5' RACE reads, giving one row per CDR3 protein. The table lists about 1.5 million distinct CDR3 sequences, 42% of them singletons. The sequenced material came from blood. The receptors shown here come from a woman aged 18-29 years in good health. The conserved cysteine and the conserved F or W are not part of the CDR3 here.

>TRBV4-1|TRBJ2-1|16
ASSQDRSSSTLYNEQF
>TRBV6-2/TRBV6-3|TRBJ2-4|12
ASLDQGAKNIQY
>TRBV29-1|TRBJ2-1|11
SVEGGGIHEQF
>TRBV5-1|TRBJ2-7|12
ASSVGRGTYEQY
>TRBV4-3|TRBJ1-4|14
ASSQDPAGNNEKLF
>TRBV4-1|TRBJ1-6|11
ASRLDNNSPLH
>TRBV6-6|TRBJ2-3|13
ASSYSHNPTDTQY
>TRBV12-3/TRBV12-4|TRBJ2-2|16
ASRIARRGLTPTGELF
>TRBV3-1|TRBJ1-2|12
ASSRKGVSYGYT
>TRBV20-1|TRBJ1-2|11
SASATGEFGYT
>TRBV20-1|TRBJ2-1|13
SARERRRPVNEQF
>TRBV27|TRBJ2-7|12
ASSPGPGLFEQY
>TRBV5-6|TRBJ2-7|12
ASSAGTGYLEQY
>TRBV27|TRBJ2-7|15
ASSLSDFWGSGYEQY
>TRBV5-1|TRBJ1-1|12
ASSLERPNTEAF
>TRBV10-2|TRBJ1-1|10
ASSGRGQEAF
>TRBV14|TRBJ2-4|13
ASSQDKVVRGKQY
>TRBV7-8|TRBJ1-6|12
ASSHDRGKSPLH
>TRBV29-1|TRBJ2-3|8
SVPTDTQY
>TRBV4-1|TRBJ1-2|13
ASSQDAGGAGGYT
>TRBV20-1|TRBJ1-1|12
SASFSGANTEAF
>TRBV12-3/TRBV12-4|TRBJ1-1|12
ASIPSYQNTEAF
>TRBV29-1|TRBJ2-1|8
SAETPEQF
>TRBV29-1|TRBJ2-3|10
SLRDTSDTQY
>TRBV20-1|-|14
SAIPDRGGPPETQY
>TRBV7-7|TRBJ2-3|14
ASSPSPGLATDTQY
>TRBV25-1|TRBJ1-1|13
ASSALGGRNTEAF
>TRBV5-1|TRBJ2-5|14
ASSPTLTSSRETQY
>TRBV12-3/TRBV12-4|TRBJ1-5|12
ASSLGGANQPQH
>TRBV13|-|14
ASSLVYGGSYNEQY
>TRBV25-1|TRBJ1-5|13
ASSDSDSSNQPQH
>TRBV25-1|TRBJ1-2|14
ASSDPAAGRNYGYT
>TRBV3-1|TRBJ2-2|14
ASSYSYLLGTGELF
>TRBV7-9|TRBJ2-5|13
ASTHATGYEETQY
>TRBV29-1|TRBJ1-1|10
SAGQMNTEAF
>TRBV4-3|TRBJ2-7|12
ASSQFDRGYEQY
>TRBV29-1|-|10
SVNGMPATQY
>TRBV20-1|TRBJ2-5|13
SAGSRTQIQRAQY
>TRBV25-1|TRBJ2-3|12
ASSEGTVADTQY
>TRBV16|TRBJ2-1|14
ASSRSGSKSYNEQF
>TRBV20-1|TRBJ1-2|13
SARDARTGGNGYT
>TRBV12-3/TRBV12-4|TRBJ2-7|10
ASSQIVNEQY
>TRBV5-1|TRBJ2-3|11
ASRPGGPDTQY
>TRBV15|TRBJ2-1|10
ATSIRGNEQF
>TRBV20-1|TRBJ2-1|12
SAWFLAGVNEQF
>TRBV4-3|TRBJ1-1|12
ASRNLTEDTEAF
>TRBV12-3/TRBV12-4|TRBJ2-5|13
ACSPRQASGPKQY
>TRBV28|TRBJ1-5|11
ASRDHSNQPQH
>TRBV5-1|TRBJ1-2|14
ASSLGQGQANYGYT
>TRBV20-1|TRBJ2-1|13
SARRVAGEYNEQF
>TRBV18|TRBJ2-7|11
ASSRQNPYEQY
>TRBV7-8|-|13
ASSLAGASYNEQY
>TRBV13|-|12
ASTIGGLAGEQY
>TRBV3-1|TRBJ2-7|12
ASSQTFRGHEQY
>TRBV7-6|TRBJ2-2|14
ANSSPDRGLRGELF
>TRBV11-3|TRBJ2-5|13
ASSFAGGLYNEQY
>TRBV6-2/TRBV6-3|-|12
ASSYSANYNEQY
>TRBV7-2|TRBJ2-1|12
ASNPGGSYNEQF
>TRBV5-5|-|12
ASSSSRNLETQY
>TRBV10-3|TRBJ1-2|10
AITGENYGYT